The rows below give T cell receptor beta chains drawn from one sample of a study of blood T cell repertoires in COVID-19. Generated by immunoSEQ multiplex PCR, the TCRdb table keeps only in-frame clones and is missing some. Of over 130,000 clones listed, approximately 90% were seen once; the top ten hold more than 9.5%. Sample: peripheral blood. These receptors came from a woman aged 80 or over with acute or convalescent COVID-19. Both conserved end residues are part of each CDR3. Fields, in order: V gene, D gene, J gene, clone size, CDR3 protein, CDR3 DNA. The D gene is left open where the match is weak. Where a row states a size, it is once, few, many or the class of an expanded clone; other rows omit it.

>TRBV7-2|.|TRBJ2-5|.
CASSLHRAQETQYF
TGTGCCAGCAGCCTCCACAGGGCCCAAGAGACCCAGTACTTC
>TRBV2|.|TRBJ1-5|.
CASSSGAVPNQPQHF
TGTGCCAGCAGTAGCGGGGCTGTCCCCAATCAGCCCCAGCATTTT
>TRBV5-1|TRBD1|TRBJ1-1|.
CASRETGGLTEAFF
TGCGCCAGCAGGGAGACAGGGGGCCTGACTGAAGCTTTCTTT
>TRBV6-5|.|TRBJ1-1|.
CASSYDAGGGRAFF
TGTGCCAGCAGTTACGACGCCGGGGGGGGGAGAGCTTTCTTT
>TRBV19|TRBD1|TRBJ2-1|.
CASLHRDRDPRNEQFF
TGTGCCAGTCTCCACCGGGACAGGGACCCTAGGAATGAGCAGTTCTTC
>TRBV5-8|.|TRBJ1-5|.
CASSLAGLNRAQPQHF
TGTGCCAGCAGCTTGGCCGGTCTGAACAGGGCACAGCCCCAGCATTTT
>TRBV19|TRBD1|TRBJ1-5|few
CASSARDRGWGRNQPQHF
TGTGCCAGTAGTGCACGGGACAGGGGATGGGGTCGGAATCAGCCCCAGCATTTT
>TRBV4-1|.|TRBJ1-2|.
CASSQGNTANYGYTF
TGCGCCAGCAGCCAAGGGAATACAGCTAACTATGGCTACACCTTC
>TRBV6-5|.|TRBJ2-1|.
CASVGGANYNEQFF
TGTGCCAGCGTCGGTGGGGCCAACTACAATGAGCAGTTCTTC
>TRBV18|TRBD1|TRBJ1-2|.
CASSVLRDSTGYTF
TGTGCCAGCTCAGTCCTCCGGGACAGTACAGGCTACACCTTC
>TRBV19|TRBD1|TRBJ1-1|.
CASSMADRDTEAFF
TGTGCCAGTAGTATGGCCGACAGGGACACTGAAGCTTTCTTT
>TRBV19|TRBD1|TRBJ1-5|.
CASSTQGVNNQPQHF
TGTGCCAGTAGTACCCAGGGGGTTAACAATCAGCCCCAGCATTTT
>TRBV19|TRBD1|TRBJ1-2|once
CASSTLGQGAVGYGYTF
TGTGCCAGTAGTACACTCGGACAGGGGGCAGTGGGCTATGGCTACACCTTC
>TRBV5-1|TRBD1|TRBJ1-2|.
CASSSSGQGFGYTF
TGCGCCAGCAGCTCTAGCGGACAGGGTTTCGGCTACACCTTC
>TRBV9|.|TRBJ2-3|.
CASSVGVLPGADTQYF
TGTGCCAGCAGCGTCGGGGTTCTACCCGGGGCAGATACGCAGTATTTT
>TRBV5-4|TRBD2|TRBJ2-3|.
CASSFVAGDDTQYF
TGTGCCAGCAGCTTTGTAGCGGGGGATGATACGCAGTATTTT
>TRBV28|.|TRBJ1-2|.
CASSTPGREGYTF
TGTGCCAGCAGTACCCCGGGTAGGGAGGGCTACACCTTC
>TRBV7-8|.|TRBJ1-6|once
CASSLQGSPLHF
TGTGCCAGCAGCCTCCAGGGGTCACCCCTCCACTTT
>TRBV19|.|TRBJ1-1|.
CASSLRTPINTEAFF
TGTGCCAGTAGTTTACGGACTCCCATTAACACTGAAGCTTTCTTT
>TRBV5-1|TRBD1|TRBJ2-7|.
CASSLFPGQGNEQYF
TGCGCCAGCAGCTTATTTCCGGGACAGGGGAACGAGCAGTACTTC
>TRBV9|TRBD2|TRBJ2-3|.
CASSVAAGGVTDTQYF
TGTGCCAGCAGCGTAGCAGCGGGGGGGGTAACAGATACGCAGTATTTT
>TRBV5-1|.|TRBJ1-1|.
CASSLGGTMNTEAFF
TGCGCCAGCAGCTTGGGGGGGACAATGAACACTGAAGCTTTCTTT
>TRBV5-1|.|TRBJ1-1|.
CASSSWTDTEAFF
TGCGCCAGCAGCTCCTGGACAGACACTGAAGCTTTCTTT
>TRBV6-5|.|TRBJ1-1|.
CAGGGTMNTEAFF
TGTGCCGGGGGAGGGACCATGAACACTGAAGCTTTCTTT
>TRBV5-6|.|TRBJ1-5|.
CASSFWGWRGNQPQHF
TGTGCCAGCAGCTTCTGGGGTTGGCGGGGCAATCAGCCCCAGCATTTT
>TRBV7-2|TRBD1|TRBJ1-2|.
CASSLGDRGRNGYTF
TGTGCCAGCAGCTTAGGAGACAGGGGGCGGAATGGCTACACCTTC
>TRBV6-2/TRBV6-3|.|TRBJ1-1|once
CASSFYFTEAFF
TGTGCCAGCAGCTTTTATTTCACTGAAGCTTTCTTT
>TRBV6-5|.|TRBJ1-1|.
CASSRHSQGSEAFF
TGTGCCAGCAGCCGGCATTCCCAGGGCTCTGAAGCTTTCTTT
>TRBV5-1|.|TRBJ1-1|.
CASSLDGGTNTEAFF
TGCGCCAGCAGCTTGGACGGGGGTACAAACACTGAAGCTTTCTTT
>TRBV7-8|.|TRBJ1-1|few
CASIPHRGRPTEAFF
TGTGCCAGCATCCCCCACCGTGGCAGGCCCACTGAAGCTTTCTTT
>TRBV7-8|.|TRBJ2-1|.
CASSSLPPGGTEYNEQFF
TGTGCCAGCAGCTCCCTCCCCCCAGGCGGGACAGAGTACAATGAGCAGTTCTTC
>TRBV3-1/TRBV3-2|.|TRBJ1-2|.
CASSQDNTQGQGYTF
TGTGCCAGCAGCCAAGATAACACACAGGGACAAGGCTACACCTTC
>TRBV6-5|.|TRBJ1-6|.
CASSYDGNYNSPLHF
TGTGCCAGCAGTTACGACGGGAACTATAATTCACCCCTCCACTTT
>TRBV5-1|TRBD1|TRBJ2-7|.
CASRRGQGDYEQYF
TGCGCCAGCAGAAGGGGACAGGGAGATTACGAGCAGTACTTC
>TRBV4-1|TRBD1|TRBJ1-5|.
CASSQSGDRGFNQPQHF
TGCGCCAGCAGCCAAAGTGGGGACAGGGGTTTTAATCAGCCCCAGCATTTT
>TRBV27|.|TRBJ1-1|.
CASSSDQGLNTEAFF
TGTGCCAGCAGTTCGGATCAGGGTTTGAACACTGAAGCTTTCTTT
>TRBV6-5|.|TRBJ2-2|.
CASRGLGQNTGELFF
TGTGCCAGCCGGGGCCTGGGACAGAACACCGGGGAGCTGTTTTTT
>TRBV14|TRBD1|TRBJ1-2|.
CASSQGTGFGWKGYTF
TGTGCCAGCAGCCAGGGGACAGGGTTCGGCTGGAAGGGCTACACCTTC
>TRBV7-2|.|TRBJ1-2|.
CASSLERQDGYTF
TGTGCCAGCAGCTTAGAACGGCAGGATGGCTACACCTTC
>TRBV7-2|.|TRBJ2-1|.
CASSSRVRNSYNEQFF
TGTGCCAGCAGCTCGAGGGTGAGGAACTCCTACAATGAGCAGTTCTTC
>TRBV7-8|.|TRBJ1-3|.
CASSLVVGQLTSGNTIYF
TGTGCCAGCAGCTTAGTGGTTGGACAGCTTACCTCTGGAAACACCATATATTTT
>TRBV5-1|TRBD1|TRBJ1-1|.
CASSSGQPNTEAFF
TGCGCCAGCAGCTCGGGACAGCCGAACACTGAAGCTTTCTTT
>TRBV6-1|.|TRBJ1-5|.
CASSEGWQGDQPQHF
TGTGCCAGCAGTGAAGGCTGGCAGGGTGATCAGCCCCAGCATTTT
>TRBV6-5|.|TRBJ1-1|once
CASSYKGRSFF
TGTGCCAGCAGTTACAAGGGGCGGTCTTTCTTT
>TRBV5-4|TRBD1|TRBJ1-1|.
CASSLLDRGNTEAFF
TGTGCCAGCAGCTTGCTGGACAGGGGGAACACTGAAGCTTTCTTT
>TRBV9|.|TRBJ2-5|.
CASSPLQYQETQYF
TGTGCCAGCAGCCCCCTTCAGTACCAAGAGACCCAGTACTTC
>TRBV1|.|TRBJ1-2|.
CTSSQGAGNLKYGYTF
TGCACCAGCAGCCAAGGAGCAGGCAACCTAAAATATGGCTACACCTTC
>TRBV5-6|.|TRBJ2-1|.
CASSFLGNSYNEQFF
TGTGCCAGCAGCTTTCTAGGAAACTCCTACAATGAGCAGTTCTTC